The T cell receptor (beta chain) described here comes from a study of human T cells and chemical hapten exposure. The overall study: Upper-back patches of 0.01% DPC were read at 6 days. Overall study findings and caveats: After DPC sensitization, TCRs above 1 in 1000 frequency showed no change. Since the donors had alopecia, their immune response may not be the same as that of healthy people. It was expanded TCRs that formed significantly more large CDR3 similarity clusters than controls did.

TCRdb reprocessed the RACE reads with MiXCR, giving one entry per CDR3 protein. The sample carries under 200,000 distinct CDR3 sequences, approximately 30% recorded once. Described time point: patch test 3, about 24 weeks after DPC sensitization. Treatment here: therapeutic diphenylcyclopropenone sensitization with weekly scalp DPC. With respect to this clonotype: What it binds is unknown.

Per the germline V gene, CDR1 is SQVTM and CDR2 is ANQGSEA. With 5 bases removed from V and 3 bases from J, the gap between germline ends came to 11 bases. This CDR3 spans 13 amino acids. This rearrangement joins TRBV29-1 to TRBJ1-5; D unclear. This TCR came from a woman aged 18-30 years with alopecia areata. Some clones in this sample may be carry-over from other donors' samples. The starting material was whole blood, obtained in connection with sensitization to the hapten diphenylcyclopropenone (DPC). The CDR3 sequence: CSVSTGVNQPQHF. The CDR3 DNA follows: TGCAGCGTTTCGACCGGGGTCAATCAGCCCCAGCATTTT.